These 10 T cell receptor beta chains were sequenced from one sample in a study of T-cell memory formation after mild COVID-19 (dated by TCRdb to 2020 to 2023). Libraries were prepared through 5' RACE. Sequenced using an Illumina NovaSeq 6000. TCRdb ran its own pipeline on the public reads, namely fastp trimming at Q25 and MiXCR clone calling, and kept in-frame beta chains. Here each entry gathers all rows of one CDR3 protein and keeps the most common genes and DNA. The sample yields over 350,000 distinct CDR3 sequences; less than 25% were counted once. The leading ten clones occupy 8.8% of the sample. Sequencing was done on a sample of PBMCs or a T cell subset sorted from them (not recorded which). These receptors originate from an adult woman who had mild COVID-19 (a few samples of this study predate the infection). The sample titles of this study are shuffled in the database, so cell type and time point are left out; the donor was told from shared clones.

There are a few counts of this clonotype. CDR3 DNA sequence: TGTGCCAGCAGTGAAACGGAGGGCACAGATACGCAGTATTTT. Translation gives CASSETEGTDTQYF. The chain employs TRBV6-1 and TRBJ2-3; D is perhaps TRBD2 (5 bases). Trimming took off 2 bases at V and 1 base at J, with 7 bases between the two ends. The CDR3 runs 14 residues. Germline V CDR1 and CDR2: MNHNS, SASEGT.

The V and J genes are TRBV15 and TRBJ1-2; D is ambiguous. In germline, CDR1 is LNHNV, CDR2 YYDKDF (reference sequence). The CDR3 spans 13 residues. The V end lost 0 bases, the J end lost 2 bases, and 4 bases lay between the germline ends. The CDR3 DNA reads TGTGCCACCAGCAGAGAGATCAACTATGGCTACACCTTC. Translation gives CATSREINYGYTF.

V is TRBV2 and J is TRBJ2-5; 10 nucleotides line up with TRBD1. This CDR3 contains 14 residues. V gave up 6 bases and J gave up 4 bases; unmatched junction bases: 5. In germline, CDR1 is SNHLY, CDR2 FYNNEI. Here the CDR3 reads CASRGDRGRETQYF. The CDR3 bases are TGTGCCAGCAGAGGAGACAGGGGGCGAGAGACCCAGTACTTC.

Regarding this clonotype: No conserved phenylalanine or tryptophan ends this CDR3, so it is likely a read error. This chain joins TRBV5-4 and TRBJ2-3; 13 bases fit TRBD2. The CDR3 is 16 residues long. V shed 4 bases and J 4 bases; nucleotides not matched to a gene: 6. The V gene's germline CDR1 is SGHNT and CDR2 YYREEE (reference sequence). The CDR3 here is CASSILAGGLADTQYS. CDR3 nucleotides: TGTGCCAGCAGCATACTAGCGGGGGGGCTCGCAGATACGCAGTATTCT.

The chain is built from TRBV25-1 and TRBJ1-6; D gene uncertain. The CDR3 covers 11 residues. Between the trimmed V and J ends, which lost 4 bases and 14 bases, there was a span of 9 bases. Germline CDR1 is MGHDK and CDR2 is SYGVNS. The DNA for the CDR3 is TGTGCCAGCAGTGGGGGTGGGGCCCTCCACTTT. Its protein product is CASSGGGALHF.

This clonotype was seen a few times. V is TRBV20-1 and J is TRBJ1-2; D is perhaps TRBD1 (6 bases). The CDR3 length is 15 residues. The V and J ends lost 1 base and 4 bases respectively, with 16 bases between them. The V gene's germline CDR1 is DFQATT and CDR2 SNEGSKA (reference sequence). CDR3 sequence (DNA): TGCAGTGCTAGAGCCCTCGCACAGGGTTTCTATGGCTACACCTTC. Translated, it gives CSARALAQGFYGYTF.

This clonotype has more than one count but fewer than ten. V and J are TRBV14 and TRBJ1-4; tentative D call: TRBD1 (5 bases). CDR1 is SGHDN and CDR2 is FVKESK in the germline V gene. This CDR3 has 18 residues. The germline V and J ends were trimmed by 3 bases and 0 bases, with 17 bases remaining between them. The CDR3 DNA is TGTGCCAGCAGCCACGGGGCACAGGAGGGTACAACTAATGAAAAACTGTTTTTT. Its protein is CASSHGAQEGTTNEKLFF.

The chain combines TRBV4-3 with TRBJ2-3; D might be TRBD1 (5 bases). CDR3 length: 16 residues. Germline-derived CDR1 and CDR2 are LGHNA and YSLEER. Trimming left V 4 bases short and J 0 bases short, with 14 bases between. CDR3 DNA: TGCGCCAGCAGCCGAGACAGCACCTCGAGCACAGATACGCAGTATTTT. Its protein is CASSRDSTSSTDTQYF.

The genes are TRBV5-1 and TRBJ2-3, with 7 nucleotides matching TRBD1. The ends lost 4 bases at V and 4 bases at J; junction bases unmatched: 15. The CDR3 contains 17 residues. Per the germline V gene, CDR1 is SGHRS and CDR2 is YFSETQ. The CDR3 loop reads CASSRDPTGSSADTQYF. The CDR3 region has the DNA TGCGCCAGCAGCCGGGACCCGACAGGGAGCAGTGCAGATACGCAGTATTTT.

The chain carries TRBV27 and TRBJ2-1; D is unclear. Germline V lookup: CDR1 MNHEY, CDR2 SMNVEV (reference sequence). The CDR3 sequence is 12 residues long. The germline V and J ends were trimmed by 5 bases and 2 bases, with 4 bases remaining between them. The CDR3 region is CASSDTYNEQFF. The DNA for the CDR3 is TGTGCCAGCAGTGACACCTACAATGAGCAGTTCTTC.